The rows below give T cell receptor beta chains drawn from one sample of a study of shared T cell receptors in the human thymus. Sequencing used immunoSEQ multiplex PCR; TCRdb keeps in-frame clones, though not all of them. The sample contains 650,000 to 950,000 clones, around 85% of which appear only once. This sample also belongs to another study, concerning human thymus T cells.

Sample: thymocytes. Receptors originate from a girl under three years old with a congenital heart defect. CDR3s include the opening cysteine and the closing phenylalanine or tryptophan.

>TRBV7-9|TRBJ2-7
CASSSWTSGETYEQYF
>TRBV2|TRBJ2-7
CASSEGWDRGYEQYF
>TRBV14|TRBJ1-2
CASSQGRFGGYTF
>TRBV6-5|TRBJ2-1
CASSYSNSSGVNEQFF
>TRBV7-2|TRBJ1-1
CASSPRQGWGTEAFF
>TRBV29-1|TRBJ2-5
CSVGGQTLSQETQYF
>TRBV7-2|TRBJ2-7
CASSLTSGGHLEQYF
>TRBV7-9|TRBJ2-3
CASSLGVSTGGADTQYF
>TRBV29-1|TRBJ2-5
CSVAPGMETQYF
>TRBV6-6|TRBJ1-1
CASSSAEAFF